This T cell receptor beta chain was sequenced during a study of shared clonotypes between healthy human individuals. The germline gives CDR1 SGHAT, CDR2 FQNNGV. This CDR3 has 16 amino acids. With 0 bases clipped from V and 4 bases from J, the junction kept 8 bases outside the gene matches. TCRdb's copy holds only in-frame clones and misses some; the assay was immunoSEQ multiplex PCR. The sample holds about 320,000 clones, around 86% seen once. The J gene is TRBJ1-2, the V gene TRBV11-2, with 7 bases matching TRBD1. This clonotype originated in a man in his late teens or twenties in good health. The sample was memory CD8+ T cells sorted from blood. The subset was: CD45RO+ cells pooled with CCR7-negative TemRA cells. As DNA, the CDR3 is TGTGCCAGCAGCTTAGATCCTTCGGGACAGAGCTATGGCTACACCTTC. This encodes CASSLDPSGQSYGYTF.